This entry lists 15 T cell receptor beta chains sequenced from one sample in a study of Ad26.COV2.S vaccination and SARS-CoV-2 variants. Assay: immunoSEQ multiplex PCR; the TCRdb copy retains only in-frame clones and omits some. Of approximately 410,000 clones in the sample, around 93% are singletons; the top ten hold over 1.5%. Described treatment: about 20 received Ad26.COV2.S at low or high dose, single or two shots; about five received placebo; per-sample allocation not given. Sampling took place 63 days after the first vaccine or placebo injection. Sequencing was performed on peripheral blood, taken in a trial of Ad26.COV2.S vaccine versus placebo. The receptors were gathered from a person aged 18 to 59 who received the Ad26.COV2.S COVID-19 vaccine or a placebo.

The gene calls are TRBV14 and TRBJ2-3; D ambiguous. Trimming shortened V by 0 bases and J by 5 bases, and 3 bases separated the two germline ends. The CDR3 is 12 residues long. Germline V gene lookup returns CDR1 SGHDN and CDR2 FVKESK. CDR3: CASSQELDTQYF. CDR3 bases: TGTGCCAGCAGCCAAGAATTAGATACGCAGTATTTT.

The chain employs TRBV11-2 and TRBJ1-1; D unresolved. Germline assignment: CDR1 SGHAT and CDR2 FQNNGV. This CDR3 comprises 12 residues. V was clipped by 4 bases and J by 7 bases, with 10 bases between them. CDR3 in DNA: TGTGCCAGCAGCTCTCGTAGAGATGAAGCTTTCTTT. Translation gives CASSSRRDEAFF.

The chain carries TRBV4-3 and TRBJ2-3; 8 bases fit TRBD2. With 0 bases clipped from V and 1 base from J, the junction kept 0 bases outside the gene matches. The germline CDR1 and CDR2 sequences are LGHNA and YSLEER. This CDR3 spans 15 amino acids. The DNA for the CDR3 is TGCGCCAGCAGCCAAGATAGCGGGGGCACAGATACGCAGTATTTT. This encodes CASSQDSGGTDTQYF.

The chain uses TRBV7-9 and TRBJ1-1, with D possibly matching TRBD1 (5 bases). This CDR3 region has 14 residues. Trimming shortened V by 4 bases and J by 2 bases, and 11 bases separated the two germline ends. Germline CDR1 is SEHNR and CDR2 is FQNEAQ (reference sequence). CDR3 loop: CASSSRGTNTEAFF. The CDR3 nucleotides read TGTGCCAGCAGCTCCCGGGGGACCAACACTGAAGCTTTCTTT.

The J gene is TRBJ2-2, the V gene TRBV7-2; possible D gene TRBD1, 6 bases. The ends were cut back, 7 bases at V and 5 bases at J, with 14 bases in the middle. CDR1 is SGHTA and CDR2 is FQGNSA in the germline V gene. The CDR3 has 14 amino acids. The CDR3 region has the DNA TGTGCCAGCATGTCTGGGGGCTTAACCGGGGAGCTGTTTTTT. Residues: CASMSGGLTGELFF.

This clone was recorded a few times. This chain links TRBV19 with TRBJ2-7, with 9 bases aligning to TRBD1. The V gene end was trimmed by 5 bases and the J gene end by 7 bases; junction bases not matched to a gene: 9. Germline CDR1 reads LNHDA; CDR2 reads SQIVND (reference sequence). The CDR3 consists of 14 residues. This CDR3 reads CASSSTGGAGEQYF. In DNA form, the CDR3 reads TGTGCCAGTAGTTCTACAGGGGGCGCCGGGGAGCAGTACTTC.

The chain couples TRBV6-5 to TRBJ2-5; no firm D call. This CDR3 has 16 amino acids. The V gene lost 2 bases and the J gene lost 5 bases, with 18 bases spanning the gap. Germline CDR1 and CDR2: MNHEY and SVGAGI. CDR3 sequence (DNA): TGTGCCAGCAGTTACCATCGGGCAGCCCCTGGGGAGACCCAGTACTTC. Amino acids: CASSYHRAAPGETQYF.

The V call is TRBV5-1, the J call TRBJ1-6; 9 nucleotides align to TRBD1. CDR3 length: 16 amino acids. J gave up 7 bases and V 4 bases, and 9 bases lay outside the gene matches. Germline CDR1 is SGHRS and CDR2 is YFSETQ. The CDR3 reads CASSTGTGQRNSPLHF. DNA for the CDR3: TGCGCCAGCAGCACTGGGACAGGGCAGCGAAATTCACCCCTCCACTTT.

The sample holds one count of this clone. The CDR3 DNA is TGTGCCAGTAGCTCTTGGACGGGGGGCTCCTACAATGAGCAGTTCTTC. Its protein product is CASSSWTGGSYNEQFF. The rearrangement links TRBV19 to TRBJ2-1; 7 bases align to TRBD2. The V segment lost 6 bases and the J segment 0 bases; nucleotides outside the gene matches: 8. This CDR3 contains 16 residues. The V gene's germline CDR1 is LNHDA and CDR2 SQIVND (reference sequence).

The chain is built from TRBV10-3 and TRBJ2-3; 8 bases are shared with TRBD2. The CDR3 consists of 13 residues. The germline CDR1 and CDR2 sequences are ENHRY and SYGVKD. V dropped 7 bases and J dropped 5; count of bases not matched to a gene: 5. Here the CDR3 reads CAINGGGVDTQYF. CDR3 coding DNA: TGTGCCATCAACGGGGGGGGCGTAGATACGCAGTATTTT.

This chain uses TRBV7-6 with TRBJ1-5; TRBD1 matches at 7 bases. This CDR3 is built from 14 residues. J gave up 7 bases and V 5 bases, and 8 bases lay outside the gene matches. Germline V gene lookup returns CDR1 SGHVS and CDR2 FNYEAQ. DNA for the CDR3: TGTGCCAGCAGCGTGACAGGGCGGGGCCAGCCCCAGCATTTT. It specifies CASSVTGRGQPQHF.

CDR3 amino acids: CASMVGYGYTF. The CDR3 DNA follows: TGTGCCAGTATGGTTGGCTATGGCTACACCTTC. This chain links TRBV19 with TRBJ1-2; D is ambiguous. From germline, CDR1 is LNHDA and CDR2 SQIVND (reference sequence). This CDR3 region has 11 residues. The germline V and J ends were trimmed by 7 bases and 4 bases, with 7 bases remaining between them.

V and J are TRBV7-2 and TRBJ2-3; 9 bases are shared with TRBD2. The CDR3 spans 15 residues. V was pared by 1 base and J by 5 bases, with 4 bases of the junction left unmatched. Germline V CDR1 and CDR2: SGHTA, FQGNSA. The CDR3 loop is CASSLGGGAGDTQYF. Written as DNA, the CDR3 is TGTGCCAGCAGCTTAGGCGGGGGGGCCGGAGATACGCAGTATTTT. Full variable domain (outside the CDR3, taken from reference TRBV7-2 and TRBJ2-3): GAGVSQSPSNKVTEKGKDVELRCDPISGHTALYWYRQSLGQGLEFLIYFQGNSAPDKSGLPSDRFSAERTGGSVSTLTIQRTQQEDSAVYLCASSLGGGAGDTQYFGPGTRLTVL.

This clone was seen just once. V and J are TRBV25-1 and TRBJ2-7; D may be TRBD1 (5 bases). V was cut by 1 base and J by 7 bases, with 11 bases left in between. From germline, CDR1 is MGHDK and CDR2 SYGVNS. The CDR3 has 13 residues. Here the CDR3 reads CASSEWGLSEQYF. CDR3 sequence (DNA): TGTGCCAGCAGTGAATGGGGCCTTAGTGAGCAGTACTTC.

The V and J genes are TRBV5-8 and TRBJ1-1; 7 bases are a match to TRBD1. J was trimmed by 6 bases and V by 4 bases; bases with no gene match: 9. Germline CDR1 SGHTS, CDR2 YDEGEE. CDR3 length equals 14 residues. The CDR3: CASSPRVGGPEAFF. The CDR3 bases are TGTGCCAGCAGCCCCCGGGTAGGGGGCCCTGAAGCTTTCTTT.